This T cell receptor beta chain stems from a study of shared T cell receptors in the human thymus. Germline CDR1 SNHLY, CDR2 FYNNEI. Trimming at V came to 8 bases and at J to 4 bases, leaving 8 bases not matched to a gene. The CDR3 is 14 residues long. The count of this clone is one. Generated by immunoSEQ multiplex PCR, the TCRdb table keeps only in-frame clones and is missing some. The sample contains hundreds of thousands of clones, roughly 86% of which appear only once. The same data also contributed to another study, on human thymus T cells. From that second work: Corrective heart surgery yielded the resections from which the thymus tissue came. Thymic and blood repertoires showed apparently biased V and J gene usage. As related research reported, thymic repertoires overlapped highly among unrelated individuals.

Specimen: thymocytes. The chain carries TRBV2 and TRBJ1-2, with 9 bases that match TRBD1. The TCR originated in a boy in the first two years of life with a congenital heart defect. The CDR3 here is CASPSRDRAYGYTF. For the CDR3, the DNA is TGTGCCAGCCCGTCCCGGGACAGGGCCTATGGCTACACCTTC. Looking up the rest from reference TRBV2 and TRBJ1-2 gives the full variable domain: EPEVTQTPSHQVTQMGQEVILRCVPISNHLYFYWYRQILGQKVEFLVSFYNNEISEKSEIFDDQFSVERPDGSNFTLKIRSTKLEDSAMYFCASPSRDRAYGYTFGSGTRLTVV.